This T cell receptor beta chain was obtained from a study of blood T cell repertoires in COVID-19. Study details: Material from acute and convalescent COVID-19 was sourced from the United States, Italy and Spain.

Per the germline V gene, CDR1 is SEHNR and CDR2 is FQNEAQ (reference sequence). The CDR3 has 15 residues. The V gene lost 7 bases and the J gene lost 2 bases, with 18 bases spanning the gap. In the original analysis: The assay estimated nucleated cells by amplifying reference gene primers. Generated by immunoSEQ multiplex PCR, the TCRdb table keeps only in-frame clones and is missing some. That table gives V, J and clone size, and the DNA gave D and trimming. The profile shows about 250,000 clones, about 80% of them singletons. The receptor was isolated from a man at least 80 years old with acute or convalescent COVID-19. The V and J genes are TRBV7-9 and TRBJ2-7, with D possibly being TRBD1 (6 bases). Sequencing input: peripheral blood. In DNA form, the CDR3 reads TGTGCCAGCACCTCAACAGGGAAGGTCGCCTACGAGCAGTACTTC. Translation: CASTSTGKVAYEQYF.